This TCR beta chain was documented in a study of cytomegalovirus exposure and HLA in healthy donors. General observations from the study: Whilst most TCR sequences proved rare, a subset of public TCRs occurred across many donors. Some TCR beta chains (over 150 of them) were listed as cytomegalovirus-associated. Specific recognition of CMV antigens was confirmed in vitro for a few chains (all CMV-associated).

The table came from immunoSEQ multiplex PCR; TCRdb's copy has only in-frame clones and leaves some out. In the table there are some 170,000 clones, almost 85% of which are singletons. The CDR3 is 13 residues long. The germline V and J ends were trimmed by 0 bases and 3 bases, with 7 bases remaining between them. The germline CDR1 and CDR2 sequences are SGHDT and YYEEEE. Details on this clone: As yet, its antigen is unknown.

The sample taken for sequencing was PBMCs. This rearrangement joins TRBV5-6 to TRBJ2-7; D is perhaps TRBD2 (6 bases). The sequence was collected from a man under 40 in good health and CMV-seropositive. Here the CDR3 reads CASSLVGGYEQYF. The CDR3 nucleotides are TGTGCCAGCAGCTTGGTGGGGGGCTACGAGCAGTACTTC. Full variable domain (rest looked up from reference TRBV5-6 and TRBJ2-7): DAGVTQSPTHLIKTRGQQVTLRCSPKSGHDTVSWYQQALGQGPQFIFQYYEEEERQRGNFPDRFSGHQFPNYSSELNVNALLLGDSALYLCASSLVGGYEQYFGPGTRLTVT.